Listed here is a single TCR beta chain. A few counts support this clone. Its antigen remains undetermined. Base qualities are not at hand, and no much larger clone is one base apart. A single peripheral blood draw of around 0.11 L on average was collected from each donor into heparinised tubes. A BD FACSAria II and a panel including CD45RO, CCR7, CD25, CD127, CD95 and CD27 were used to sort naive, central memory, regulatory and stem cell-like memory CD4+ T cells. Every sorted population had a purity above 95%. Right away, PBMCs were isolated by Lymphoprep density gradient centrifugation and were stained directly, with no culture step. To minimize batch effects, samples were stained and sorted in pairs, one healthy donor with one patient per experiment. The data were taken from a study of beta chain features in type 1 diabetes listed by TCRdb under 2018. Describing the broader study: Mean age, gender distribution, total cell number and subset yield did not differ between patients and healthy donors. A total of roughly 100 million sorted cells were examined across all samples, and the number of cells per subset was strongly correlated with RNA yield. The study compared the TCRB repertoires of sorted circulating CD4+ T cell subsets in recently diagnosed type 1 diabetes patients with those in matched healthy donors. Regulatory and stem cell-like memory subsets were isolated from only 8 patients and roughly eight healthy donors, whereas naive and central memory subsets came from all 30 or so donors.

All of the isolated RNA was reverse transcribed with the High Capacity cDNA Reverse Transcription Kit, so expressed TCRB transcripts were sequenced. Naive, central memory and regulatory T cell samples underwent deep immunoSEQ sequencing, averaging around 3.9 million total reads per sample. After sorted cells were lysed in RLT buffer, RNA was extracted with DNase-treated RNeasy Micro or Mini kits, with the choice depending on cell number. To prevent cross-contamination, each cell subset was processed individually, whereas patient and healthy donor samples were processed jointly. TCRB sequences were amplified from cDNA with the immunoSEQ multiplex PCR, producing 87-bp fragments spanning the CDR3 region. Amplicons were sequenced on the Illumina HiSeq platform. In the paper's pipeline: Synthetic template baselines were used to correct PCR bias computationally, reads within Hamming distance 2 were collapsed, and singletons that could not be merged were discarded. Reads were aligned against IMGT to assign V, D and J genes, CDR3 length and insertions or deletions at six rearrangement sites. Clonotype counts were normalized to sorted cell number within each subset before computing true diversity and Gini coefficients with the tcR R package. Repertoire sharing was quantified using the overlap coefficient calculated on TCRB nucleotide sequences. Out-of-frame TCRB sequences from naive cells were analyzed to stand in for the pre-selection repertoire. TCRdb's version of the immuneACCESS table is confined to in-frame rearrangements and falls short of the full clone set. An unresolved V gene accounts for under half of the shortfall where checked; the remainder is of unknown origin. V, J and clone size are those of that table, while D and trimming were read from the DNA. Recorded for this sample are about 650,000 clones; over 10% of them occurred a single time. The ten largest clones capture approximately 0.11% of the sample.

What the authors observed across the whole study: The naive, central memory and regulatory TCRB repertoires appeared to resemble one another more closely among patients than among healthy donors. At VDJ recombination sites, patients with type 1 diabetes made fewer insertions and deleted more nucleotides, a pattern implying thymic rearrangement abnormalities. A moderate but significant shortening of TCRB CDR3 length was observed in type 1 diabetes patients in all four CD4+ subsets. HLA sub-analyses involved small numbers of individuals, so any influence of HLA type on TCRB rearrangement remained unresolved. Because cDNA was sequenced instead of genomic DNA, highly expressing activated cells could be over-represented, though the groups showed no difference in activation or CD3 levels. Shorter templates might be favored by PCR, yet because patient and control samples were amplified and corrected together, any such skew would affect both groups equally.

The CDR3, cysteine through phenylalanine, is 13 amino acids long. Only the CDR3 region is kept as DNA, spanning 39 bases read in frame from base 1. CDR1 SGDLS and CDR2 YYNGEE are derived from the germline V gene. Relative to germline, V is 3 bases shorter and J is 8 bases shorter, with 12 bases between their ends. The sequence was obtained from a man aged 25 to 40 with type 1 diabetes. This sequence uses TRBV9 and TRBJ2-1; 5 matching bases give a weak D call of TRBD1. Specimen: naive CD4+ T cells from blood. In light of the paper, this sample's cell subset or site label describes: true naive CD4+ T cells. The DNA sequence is TGTGCCAGCAGCGCGAATCAGGGATATGAGCAGTTCTTC. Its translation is CASSANQGYEQFF.